This T cell receptor (beta chain) was profiled in a study of shared clonotypes between healthy human individuals. Donors were healthy HIV-negative adults without recently reported acute infections or vaccinations. Method: immunoSEQ multiplex PCR; TCRdb's copy keeps in-frame clones and lacks some. This repertoire shows some 1 million clones, around four fifths found once; its top ten account for roughly 1.4%. CDR1 is SGHKS, CDR2 YYEKEE, per germline (reference sequence). This CDR3 has 15 residues. Deletions cut 3 bases from V and 15 bases from J, with 25 bases between. The material sequenced was memory CD4+ T cells sorted from blood. The subset was: CD45RA-negative fraction. The sequence was collected from a man between 18 and 35 years old in good health. The chain joins TRBV5-5 to TRBJ1-5, with D perhaps TRBD1 (5 bases). The CDR3: CASSYDLNVQGGRHF. For the CDR3, the DNA is TGTGCCAGCAGCTACGATCTAAATGTGCAGGGTGGTAGGCATTTT.